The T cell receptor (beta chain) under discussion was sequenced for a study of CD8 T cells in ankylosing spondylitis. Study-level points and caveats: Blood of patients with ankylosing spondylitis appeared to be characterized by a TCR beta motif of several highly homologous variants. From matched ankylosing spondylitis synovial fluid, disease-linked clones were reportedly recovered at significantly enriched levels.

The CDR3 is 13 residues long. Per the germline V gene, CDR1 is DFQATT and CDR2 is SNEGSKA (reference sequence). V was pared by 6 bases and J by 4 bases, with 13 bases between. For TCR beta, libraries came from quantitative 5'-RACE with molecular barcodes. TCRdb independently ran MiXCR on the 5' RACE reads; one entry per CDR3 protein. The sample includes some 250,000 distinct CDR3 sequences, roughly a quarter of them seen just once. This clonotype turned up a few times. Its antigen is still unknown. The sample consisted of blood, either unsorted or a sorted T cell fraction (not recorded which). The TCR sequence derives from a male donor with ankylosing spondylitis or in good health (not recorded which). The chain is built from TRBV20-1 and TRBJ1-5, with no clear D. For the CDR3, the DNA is TGCAGTGCCCGGTGGGTGGGAAATCAGCCCCAGCATTTT. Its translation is CSARWVGNQPQHF.